This TCR beta chain was recorded in a study of somatic mutations in cytotoxic T cells in rheumatoid arthritis. The CDR3 sequence is 15 residues long. Germline V gene lookup returns CDR1 MNHEY and CDR2 SMNVEV (reference sequence). The V gene lost 0 bases and the J gene lost 1 base, with 9 bases spanning the gap. This clone was found a few times. Profiled with immunoSEQ multiplex PCR; TCRdb holds only in-frame clones, not every one. The data hold roughly 13,000 clones, with under 85% observed a single time. This chain joins TRBV27 and TRBJ1-1, with D possibly matching TRBD1 (5 bases). Specimen: CD8+ T cells sorted from blood. The receptor comes from an adult with rheumatoid arthritis. For the CDR3, the DNA is TGTGCCAGCAGTTTATCTCTAACAGGGAACACTGAAGCTTTCTTT. This encodes CASSLSLTGNTEAFF.